The 18 T cell receptor beta chains listed next were all sequenced from one sample in a study of blood T cell repertoires in COVID-19. Clones were sequenced by immunoSEQ multiplex PCR, and TCRdb holds only the in-frame ones, with some missing. This sample carries around 140,000 clones, over 60% of them seen once, and the ten largest clones take 1.9%. Sequenced material: peripheral blood. All receptors derive from a woman aged 70-85 years with acute or convalescent COVID-19.

The gene calls are TRBV5-6 and TRBJ1-1; D gene unclear. The CDR3 sequence is 13 residues long. Germline loops: CDR1 SGHDT, CDR2 YYEEEE. V lost 0 bases, J lost 6 bases, and 9 bases lay in between. CDR3 DNA sequence: TGTGCCAGCAGCTTGGAGAGGGTCCCTGAAGCTTTCTTT. It codes for CASSLERVPEAFF.

The chain combines TRBV29-1 with TRBJ2-1; 8 nucleotides line up with TRBD1. The J segment lost 6 bases and the V segment lost 3 bases, leaving 4 bases of the junction unmatched. CDR3 length equals 13 residues. CDR1 SQVTM and CDR2 ANQGSEA come from the germline V gene. CDR3 in DNA: TGCAGCGTTGAGGGACAGGTCACCAATGAGCAGTTCTTC. Translating it yields CSVEGQVTNEQFF.

The chain is built from TRBV6-1 and TRBJ2-1; 9 nucleotides line up with TRBD1. This CDR3 spans 17 amino acids. Trimming cost V 3 bases and J 0 bases; bases outside gene matches: 6. The germline V gene has CDR1 MNHNS and CDR2 SASEGT. CDR3 DNA: TGTGCCAGCAGTGAGGGGACAGGGTCACTCTCCTACAATGAGCAGTTCTTC. It yields the protein CASSEGTGSLSYNEQFF.

V usage is TRBV25-1 and J usage is TRBJ1-1, with D hard to call. This CDR3 has 15 amino acids. Germline V lookup: CDR1 MGHDK, CDR2 SYGVNS. The germline V and J ends were trimmed by 0 bases and 1 base, with 9 bases remaining between them. CDR3 protein: CASSEYKGGNTEAFF. The DNA for the CDR3 is TGTGCCAGCAGTGAATATAAGGGAGGGAACACTGAAGCTTTCTTT.

The chain links TRBV7-9 to TRBJ2-5, with D possibly being TRBD1 (5 bases). Germline V gives CDR1 SEHNR, CDR2 FQNEAQ (reference sequence). The CDR3 contains 13 residues. Trimming pared 1 base from V and 6 bases from J, leaving 9 bases between. CDR3 protein: CASSLVQVKTQYF. In DNA, the CDR3 is TGTGCCAGCAGCTTAGTACAGGTGAAGACCCAGTACTTC.

This chain links TRBV29-1 with TRBJ2-3, with D uncertain. The CDR3 runs to 11 residues. Germline V gives CDR1 SQVTM, CDR2 ANQGSEA. The V gene lost 3 bases and the J gene lost 2 bases, with 3 bases spanning the gap. The DNA of the CDR3 is TGCAGCGTTGACAACACAGATACGCAGTATTTT. This codes for CSVDNTDTQYF.

This chain joins TRBV10-2 and TRBJ2-7; 7 bases line up with TRBD1. This CDR3 is built from 14 residues. Germline trimming cut 4 bases from V and 0 bases from J; bases unmatched to any gene: 3. In germline, CDR1 is WSHSY, CDR2 SAAADI. As DNA, the CDR3 is TGCGCCAGCAGTGCGACAGGGAGCTCCTACGAGCAGTACTTC. It translates to CASSATGSSYEQYF.

The genes are TRBV27 and TRBJ1-1; tentatively, D is TRBD1 (6 bases). With 6 bases removed from V and 0 bases from J, the gap between germline ends came to 11 bases. CDR1 MNHEY and CDR2 SMNVEV come from the germline V gene (reference sequence). The CDR3 runs 14 residues. In nucleotides, the CDR3 is TGTGCCAGCAGCTTCAGGGACATGAACACTGAAGCTTTCTTT. It is translated as CASSFRDMNTEAFF.

This clone was recorded a few times. The rearrangement joins TRBV2 to TRBJ1-5; D remains unclear. The V gene lost 7 bases and the J gene lost 4 bases, with 11 bases spanning the gap. The germline gives CDR1 SNHLY, CDR2 FYNNEI. The CDR3 totals 13 residues. In DNA, the CDR3 is TGTGCCAGCAAGCCAGGAAAGAATCAGCCCCAGCATTTT. Protein product: CASKPGKNQPQHF.

The chain combines TRBV14 with TRBJ2-7, with TRBD2 matching over 8 bases. CDR3 length equals 14 residues. The germline V gene encodes CDR1 SGHDN and CDR2 FVKESK. V lost 0 bases to trimming and J lost 5 bases; unmatched junction nucleotides: 3. In DNA, the CDR3 is TGTGCCAGCAGCCAAGAGGTTAGCGGGGACGAGCAGTACTTC. This codes for CASSQEVSGDEQYF.

This clone has just a few counts. The chain combines TRBV25-1 with TRBJ1-4, with D perhaps matching TRBD1 (6 bases). The CDR3 is 13 amino acids. Trimming took off 3 bases at V and 7 bases at J, with 9 bases between the two ends. Looked up from germline, CDR1 is MGHDK and CDR2 is SYGVNS. The CDR3 region is CASSETGGEKLFF. The DNA of the CDR3 is TGTGCCAGCAGTGAGACAGGAGGTGAAAAACTGTTTTTT.

In its sample, this clone was seen a few times. V is TRBV30 and J is TRBJ1-4; 7 nucleotides line up with TRBD1. This CDR3 has 15 residues. J lost 0 bases, V lost 2 bases, and 3 bases had no gene match. From germline, CDR1 is GTSNPN and CDR2 SVGIG (reference sequence). This CDR3 reads CAWSPGQATNEKLFF. The CDR3 coding sequence is TGTGCCTGGAGTCCTGGACAGGCAACTAATGAAAAACTGTTTTTT.

This chain connects TRBV29-1 to TRBJ2-3; TRBD2 matches at 8 bases. Germline trimming cut 3 bases from V and 2 bases from J; bases unmatched to any gene: 1. Germline-derived CDR1 and CDR2 are SQVTM and ANQGSEA. The CDR3 contains 13 residues. CDR3 sequence (DNA): TGCAGCGTTGAGGGACTAGACACAGATACGCAGTATTTT. Its translation is CSVEGLDTDTQYF.

The gene calls are TRBV12-3 or TRBV12-4 and TRBJ2-7, with unresolved D. Trimming left V 3 bases short and J 6 bases short, with 9 bases between. The CDR3 is made up of 12 amino acids. CDR3 in DNA: TGTGCCAGCAGTTTTGGGCAGCTCGAGCAGTACTTC. Translated: CASSFGQLEQYF.

J is TRBJ2-3 and V is TRBV10-3; TRBD2 matches 11 bases. Germline V gene sequence: CDR1 ENHRY, CDR2 SYGVKD. The CDR3 spans 17 residues. V lost 2 bases and J lost 4; bases outside the gene matches: 8. CDR3 bases: TGTGCCATCAGTGAGCCGCATAGCGGGGGGGCCGCAGATACGCAGTATTTT. Translating it yields CAISEPHSGGAADTQYF.

A word on this clone: This specimen includes other DNA sequences encoding the same CDR3. The J gene is TRBJ2-2, the V gene TRBV19; TRBD2 matches 14 bases. Germline V CDR1 and CDR2: LNHDA, SQIVND (reference sequence). The CDR3 length is 15 residues. Trimming took 6 bases from V and 4 from J; bases not matched to a gene: 1. CDR3 in DNA: TGTGCCAGTAGCGGGACTAGCGGGAGCACCGGGGAGCTGTTTTTT. Translation gives CASSGTSGSTGELFF.

Sample share makes this clone medium-sized. This sequence joins TRBV4-2 and TRBJ2-7; 9 bases fit TRBD1. CDR1 is LGHNA, CDR2 YNFKEQ, per germline. The CDR3 sequence is 16 residues long. J lost 1 base, V lost 3 bases, and 7 bases had no gene match. The CDR3: CASSQADRGDSYEQYF. In DNA form, the CDR3 reads TGTGCCAGCAGCCAGGCTGACAGGGGGGATTCCTACGAGCAGTACTTC.

This chain joins TRBV24-1 and TRBJ1-2; D call uncertain. In germline, CDR1 is KGHDR, CDR2 SFDVKD. The V end was cut by 4 bases, the J end by 7 bases, with 24 bases between. CDR3 length: 17 amino acids. This CDR3 reads CATSDSSFGGHPGGYTF. The CDR3 coding sequence is TGTGCCACCAGTGACTCATCGTTCGGCGGGCACCCGGGTGGCTACACCTTC.